The 18 T cell receptor beta chains listed next were all sequenced from one sample in a study of T-cell reconstitution after alpha-beta-depleted transplantation in children. TCRbeta library construction was performed incorporating unique molecular identifiers. TCRdb re-derived calls from the PCR reads in MiXCR, one entry per CDR3 protein. Among 25,000 to 30,000 distinct CDR3 sequences listed, roughly 6.3% were seen once. The material was PBMCs, mostly from graft donor cells, obtained 180 days after TCRalphabeta/CD19-depleted stem cell transplant. The receptor set was obtained from a male patient under 18 who had a stem cell transplant for acute myeloid leukemia, so the T cells may come from the graft donor.

As for this clonotype: One end of the junction is discordant with germline, which a read error may explain. V usage is TRBV6-1 and J usage is TRBJ1-5, with a tentative D call TRBD1 (6 bases). The length of the CDR3 is 16 residues. Germline-derived CDR1 and CDR2 are MNHNS and SASEGT. This CDR3 reads CASSQAGRGSNQPQHF. The CDR3 bases are TGTGCCAGCAGTCAAGCGGGCAGGGGATCTAATCAGCCCCAGCATTTT.

This clonotype occurred many times. V gene TRBV6-5 combines with J gene TRBJ2-7; D possibly corresponds to TRBD1 (6 bases). This CDR3 has 15 amino acids. V was trimmed by 4 bases and J by 0 bases, leaving 13 bases between them. Germline CDR1 and CDR2: MNHEY and SVGAGI. For the CDR3, the DNA is TGTGCCAGCAGTTCCGACACAGGGAGCTCCTACGAGCAGTACTTC. Translation: CASSSDTGSSYEQYF.

This clonotype has a count of ten or more. The DNA for the CDR3 is TGCAGTGCTCGCCCTACTTCCGGGCCAGACACCGGGGAGCTGTTTTTT. Protein: CSARPTSGPDTGELFF. V usage is TRBV20-1 and J usage is TRBJ2-2; D remains unclear. This CDR3 is 16 amino acids long. The V gene lost 5 bases and the J gene lost 3 bases, with 19 bases spanning the gap. Germline CDR1 is DFQATT and CDR2 is SNEGSKA (reference sequence).

This clonotype was counted at least ten times. The chain couples TRBV20-1 to TRBJ2-7; possible D gene TRBD2, 6 bases. CDR3 length: 12 residues. Germline assignment: CDR1 DFQATT and CDR2 SNEGSKA (reference sequence). The CDR3 here is CSSLIGSFEQYF. CDR3 bases: TGCAGCTCCTTGATCGGGAGTTTCGAGCAGTACTTC.

This clonotype was found many times. The chain has TRBV6-1 and TRBJ2-2; D might be TRBD2 (6 bases). The length of the CDR3 is 16 residues. Germline CDR1 MNHNS, CDR2 SASEGT. V was cut by 2 bases and J by 4 bases, with 14 bases left in between. The CDR3 sequence: CASSEKTPRGTGELFF. Here the CDR3 DNA reads TGTGCCAGCAGTGAAAAGACTCCGCGGGGCACCGGGGAGCTGTTTTTT.

This clonotype was seen repeatedly, ten times or more. The gene calls are TRBV20-1 and TRBJ2-1; TRBD2 might be the D (5 bases). Trimming removed 3 bases at V and 10 bases at J, with 13 bases between. This CDR3 region has 12 residues. Germline CDR1 DFQATT, CDR2 SNEGSKA (reference sequence). CDR3 loop: CSASPGRGEQFF. DNA for the CDR3: TGCAGTGCTAGCCCCGGCCGCGGGGAGCAGTTCTTC.

This clonotype is labeled as medium-sized. The chain uses TRBV4-3 and TRBJ2-7; D is ambiguous. The CDR3 covers 9 residues. Germline V CDR1 and CDR2: LGHNA, YSLEER. Between the trimmed V and J ends, which lost 3 bases and 12 bases, there was a span of 6 bases. As DNA, the CDR3 is TGCGCCAGCAGCCACCCTACGTACTTC. Translating it yields CASSHPTYF.

The rearrangement links TRBV6-5 to TRBJ2-4; D is perhaps TRBD2 (6 bases). V shed 2 bases and J shed 9 bases, with 14 bases lying between them. The V gene's germline CDR1 is MNHEY and CDR2 SVGAGI. This CDR3 has 14 residues. The CDR3 is CASSYGTGGTIQYF. DNA for the CDR3: TGTGCCAGCAGTTACGGAACCGGGGGTACCATTCAGTACTTC.

There are many counts of this clonotype. The chain uses TRBV28 and TRBJ2-5, with 7 bases fitting TRBD2. The CDR3 runs to 15 residues. V gave up 8 bases and J gave up 5 bases; unmatched junction bases: 14. Germline-derived CDR1 and CDR2 are MDHEN and SYDVKM. The CDR3 DNA sequence: TGTGCCAGCTCGGGGGGAAGGGGCGCGGTGGAGACCCAGTACTTC. Translated, it gives CASSGGRGAVETQYF.

This clonotype appeared many times. CDR3 amino acids: CASSPVVSGATYEQYF. CDR3 nucleotide sequence: TGTGCCAGCTCACCAGTAGTTTCGGGGGCGACCTACGAGCAGTACTTC. The chain joins TRBV18 to TRBJ2-7; D tentatively fits TRBD1 or TRBD2 (6 bases each). The V end was cut by 2 bases, the J end by 2 bases, with 16 bases between. Germline V CDR1 and CDR2: KGHSH, LQKENI. This CDR3 is built from 16 residues.

This clonotype was picked up many times. The gene calls are TRBV7-2 and TRBJ1-1; D is possibly TRBD1 (6 bases). Germline V gives CDR1 SGHTA, CDR2 FQGNSA. The CDR3 consists of 17 residues. The V end lost 4 bases, the J end lost 0 bases, and 18 bases lay between the germline ends. The CDR3 loop reads CASSSPGHPAMNTEAFF. In DNA, the CDR3 is TGTGCCAGCAGCTCCCCGGGACATCCAGCGATGAACACTGAAGCTTTCTTT.

By its share, this clonotype is large. The rearrangement joins TRBV20-1 to TRBJ2-3; possible D gene TRBD1, 7 bases. Germline values: CDR1 DFQATT, CDR2 SNEGSKA (reference sequence). The CDR3 runs to 14 residues. The germline V and J ends were trimmed by 3 bases and 4 bases, with 14 bases remaining between them. The CDR3 spells CSASTQGGPDTQYF. The CDR3 region has the DNA TGCAGTGCTAGTACCCAGGGGGGCCCAGATACGCAGTATTTT.

This clonotype was observed many times. The chain joins TRBV7-2 to TRBJ2-2; 11 bases line up with TRBD2. After removal of 0 bases from V and 0 bases from J, the junction contained 12 bases not matched to a gene. The germline gives CDR1 SGHTA, CDR2 FQGNSA. The CDR3 is made up of 21 amino acids. CDR3 residues: CASSLARISGRAPANTGELFF. For the CDR3, the DNA is TGTGCCAGCAGCTTAGCCCGTATTAGCGGGAGGGCCCCTGCGAACACCGGGGAGCTGTTTTTT.

This clonotype was counted at least ten times. The chain links TRBV27 to TRBJ2-3; 10 bases fit TRBD2. V shed 10 bases, J shed 3 bases, and the junction held 7 bases outside the gene matches. This CDR3 spans 14 amino acids. Germline CDR1 and CDR2: MNHEY and SMNVEV (reference sequence). This chain's CDR3 is CATGTSALTDTQYF. In DNA, the CDR3 is TGTGCCACCGGGACTAGCGCACTTACAGATACGCAGTATTTT.

This clonotype was observed many times. The rearrangement links TRBV5-1 to TRBJ2-2; tentatively, D is TRBD1 (6 bases). Germline CDR1 is SGHRS and CDR2 is YFSETQ. The CDR3 has 13 residues. Trimming left V 8 bases short and J 0 bases short, with 8 bases between. Written as DNA, the CDR3 is TGCGCCAGTCGACAGGCGAACACCGGGGAGCTGTTTTTT. Protein product: CASRQANTGELFF.

This clonotype has only a few counts. The CDR3 here is CSSAGTSGSYEQFF. CDR3 DNA sequence: TGCAGCTCTGCCGGGACTAGCGGGAGTTATGAGCAGTTCTTC. The chain employs TRBV29-1 and TRBJ2-1; 14 bases agree with TRBD2. CDR1 is SQVTM and CDR2 is ANQGSEA in the germline V gene. The CDR3 loop spans 14 amino acids. With V trimmed by 8 bases and J by 8 bases, 8 bases remained unmatched.

This clonotype rates as medium-sized (0.01 to 0.1%). This rearrangement joins TRBV6-2 or TRBV6-3 to TRBJ2-1; 9 nucleotides agree with TRBD1. Trimming removed 6 bases from V and 6 bases from J; junction bases left unmatched: 9. This CDR3 is built from 15 residues. The V gene's germline CDR1 is MNHEY and CDR2 SVGEGT. CDR3 DNA: TGTGCCAGCAGGACAGGGGGTTTGCTTTTCAATGAGCAGTTCTTC. It codes for CASRTGGLLFNEQFF.

This clonotype was counted ten times or more. V is TRBV28 and J is TRBJ1-3; D is unresolved. This CDR3 contains 17 residues. The ends were cut back, 3 bases at V and 0 bases at J, with 15 bases in the middle. The germline gives CDR1 MDHEN, CDR2 SYDVKM. Written as DNA, the CDR3 is TGTGCCAGCAGTTTCTCTGGTCGACCCCACTCTGGAAACACCATATATTTT. This sequence encodes CASSFSGRPHSGNTIYF. Based on the CDR3 plus reference TRBV28 and TRBJ1-3, the full variable domain is DVKVTQSSRYLVKRTGEKVFLECVQDMDHENMFWYRQDPGLGLRLIYFSYDVKMKEKGDIPEGYSVSREKKERFSLILESASTNQTSMYLCASSFSGRPHSGNTIYFGEGSWLTVV.